This TCR beta chain was retrieved from a study of CD8 T cell repertoires and HIV-1 epitope variants. For the study at large: Separate wells received one of Twenty-five Gag or Nef variant peptides. Epitopes were three Gag families plus Nef HW9 and YT9. Enriched T cells were co-cultured with equal numbers of autologous T cell-negative antigen-presenting cells. Control wells had CMV/EBV/flu peptides, negative Ebola AY9, or no peptide.

The protocol was immunoSEQ multiplex PCR, while the TCRdb copy is restricted to in-frame clones and leaves out a portion. The sample carries over 90,000 clones, roughly four fifths recorded once. This clone was recorded a few times. The CDR3 consists of 17 residues. Trimming took 1 base from V and 4 from J; bases not matched to a gene: 11. CDR1 is SGHAT and CDR2 is FQNNGV in the germline V gene. The clonotype was recovered from a male donor with HIV. Sequencing was done on a sample of uncultured baseline CD8+ T cells from peripheral blood mononuclear cells (PBMCs). The chain recombines TRBV11-2 with TRBJ2-7, with 9 bases aligning to TRBD1. The CDR3 DNA reads as TGTGCCAGCAGCTTAGGTCCCCGGACAGGGGAGAAATACGAGCAGTACTTC. Protein sequence: CASSLGPRTGEKYEQYF.